This TCR beta chain appears in the sequencing data of a study of blood T cells in healthy people across ages. Alongside a J-beta primer mix, a sample-barcoded 5' primer served in a second PCR lasting about 7 to 12 cycles. TCRdb itself ran the 5' RACE reads through MiXCR, one entry per CDR3 protein. This repertoire shows about 1.6 million distinct CDR3 sequences, around 35% found once; its top ten account for around 10%. V lost 6 bases and J lost 2, with 17 bases in between. The CDR3 runs 15 residues. Germline assignment: CDR1 MNHEY and CDR2 SMNVEV (reference sequence). This clonotype was counted between two and nine times.

The gene calls are TRBV27 and TRBJ2-7; no definite D call. This receptor was obtained from a woman between 25 and 40 years old in good health. The source material was blood. CDR3 loop: CASSPRGRATYEQYF. The CDR3 nucleotides are TGTGCCAGCAGCCCTCGCGGAAGGGCAACCTACGAGCAGTACTTC.